This T cell receptor (beta chain) is drawn from a study of monozygotic twins with inflammatory bowel disease. Study-level points and caveats: Among IBD patients, TCRbeta diversity (inverse Simpson) was lower than in healthy co-twins.

Germline CDR1 and CDR2: MDHEN and SYDVKM. The CDR3 is 17 amino acids. Concerning this clonotype itself: Its specificity is unknown.

Total RNA, at roughly 3,700 ng, went into every TCR library. No DNA is given; TCRdb re-called the 5' RACE reads and lists each CDR3 protein once. Found here are a few hundred thousand distinct CDR3 sequences; the top ten clones hold just over 2.5%. The chain is built from TRBV28 and TRBJ2-7; the D call of TRBD1 rests on TCRdb alone, since no DNA is present to check it. The TCR originated in a human donor with ulcerative colitis or Crohn's disease, or a healthy co-twin of an affected twin (not recorded which). Source material: blood. CDR3 sequence: CASSVAGGASITYEQYF.